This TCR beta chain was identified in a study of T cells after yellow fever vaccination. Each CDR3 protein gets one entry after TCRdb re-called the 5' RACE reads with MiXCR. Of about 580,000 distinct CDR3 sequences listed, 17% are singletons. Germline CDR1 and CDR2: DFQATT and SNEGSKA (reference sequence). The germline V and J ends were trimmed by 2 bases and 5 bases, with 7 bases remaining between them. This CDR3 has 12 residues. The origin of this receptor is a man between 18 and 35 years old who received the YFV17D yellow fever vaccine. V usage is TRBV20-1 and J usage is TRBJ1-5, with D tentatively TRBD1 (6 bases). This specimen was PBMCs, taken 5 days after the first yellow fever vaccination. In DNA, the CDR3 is TGCAGTGCTAGATCAGGGGATCAGCCCCAGCATTTT. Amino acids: CSARSGDQPQHF.